These T cell receptor beta chains were read from a single sample in a study of neurological immune-mediated disorders. TCRdb analysed the 5' RACE reads with MiXCR anew, one entry per CDR3 protein. Among approximately 15,000 distinct CDR3 sequences listed, about 13% were seen once. The sequencing input was CD8+ T cells from blood. These receptor sequences come from a female donor with HTLV-1-associated myelopathy (HAM/TSP). The CDR3 runs from the conserved cysteine through the conserved F or W. The D gene is left open where the match is weak. Size is stated for part of the rows, as once, few or many counts, or as a class when the clone is expanded.

>TRBV30|NA|NA|TRBJ1-1
CAWSVSDEAFF
TGTGCCTGGAGTGTATCTGATGAAGCTTTCTTT
>TRBV4-1|NA|many|TRBJ2-3
CASSQELTDTQYF
TGCGCCAGCAGCCAAGAACTCACAGATACGCAGTATTTT
>TRBV7-8|NA|NA|TRBJ1-5
CASSFYICSASPFGQGLQPQHF
NA
>TRBV5-5|NA|many|TRBJ2-7
CASSLESSYEQYF
TGTGCCAGCAGCTTGGAATCGTCCTACGAGCAGTACTTC
>TRBV20-1|TRBD1|many|TRBJ1-5
CSAPDRGYSNQPQHF
TGCAGTGCTCCGGACAGGGGATATAGCAATCAGCCCCAGCATTTT
>TRBV4-1|NA|medium-sized|TRBJ2-2
CASSQEAGELFF
TGCGCCAGCAGCCAAGAGGCCGGGGAGCTGTTTTTT
>TRBV14|NA|many|TRBJ2-3
CASSGVRPLTDTQYF
TGTGCCAGCAGCGGGGTTCGCCCCCTCACAGATACGCAGTATTTT
>TRBV27|TRBD1|NA|TRBJ2-5
CASSPGQGLQETQYF
TGTGCCAGCAGTCCTGGACAGGGGCTCCAAGAGACCCAGTACTTC
>TRBV11-2|TRBD2|many|TRBJ2-7
CASSLGVRTRGEQYF
TGTGCCAGCAGCTTGGGTGTGCGGACTAGGGGCGAGCAGTACTTC
>TRBV12-3/TRBV12-4|NA|many|TRBJ2-1
CAVNGRSSYNEQFF
TGTGCCGTTAATGGGAGGAGCTCCTACAATGAGCAGTTCTTC
>TRBV7-2|TRBD1|many|TRBJ2-1
CASSQMTGVVNEQFF
TGTGCCAGCAGCCAGATGACAGGGGTTGTAAATGAGCAGTTCTTC
>TRBV9|NA|many|TRBJ1-2
CASSNPFGSLSFNYGYTF
TGTGCCAGCAGCAACCCCTTTGGTAGCTTGAGCTTTAACTATGGCTACACCTTC
>TRBV20-1|TRBD2|NA|TRBJ2-2
CSARDVGGESWELFF
TGCAGTGCTAGAGATGTGGGGGGGGAGTCATGGGAGCTGTTTTTT
>TRBV5-1|NA|many|TRBJ1-5
CASSLDTGQPEWHF
TGCGCCAGCAGCTTGGATACAGGACAACCAGAGTGGCATTTT
>TRBV7-9|TRBD2|many|TRBJ2-1
CATREAEYNEQFF
TGTGCCACCCGGGAGGCGGAGTACAATGAGCAGTTCTTC
>TRBV7-3|NA|many|TRBJ2-1
CASSLGAAYNEQFF
TGTGCCAGCAGCTTAGGGGCAGCCTACAATGAGCAGTTCTTC
>TRBV10-3|TRBD1|many|TRBJ2-2
CAINLDRDSHTNTGELFF
TGTGCCATCAACTTGGACAGGGACTCCCATACGAACACCGGGGAGCTGTTTTTT
>TRBV12-3/TRBV12-4|NA|many|TRBJ1-3
CAIPVASSGNTIYF
TGTGCCATCCCAGTAGCCAGCTCTGGAAACACCATATATTTT
>TRBV20-1|NA|many|TRBJ2-7
CSARKQGEISYEQYF
TGCAGTGCTCGGAAACAGGGAGAGATCTCCTACGAGCAGTACTTC
>TRBV20-1|TRBD1|many|TRBJ2-7
CSARDIRGTGQAYEQYF
TGCAGTGCTAGAGATATCAGGGGTACGGGACAGGCCTACGAGCAGTACTTC
>TRBV29-1|NA|many|TRBJ1-2
CSVDLPGPVPGYTF
TGCAGCGTTGACCTACCGGGGCCAGTCCCCGGCTACACCTTC
>TRBV12-3/TRBV12-4|TRBD2|NA|TRBJ2-2
CASSGTSGVTLGEPFF
TGTGCCAGCAGCGGGACTAGCGGGGTGACGCTCGGGGAGCCGTTTTTT
>TRBV7-9|NA|NA|TRBJ2-5
CASSLSTGQETQYF
TGTGCCAGCAGCTTGTCTACCGGCCAAGAGACCCAGTACTTC
>TRBV6-1|NA|many|TRBJ1-2
CASRDSVGYGYTF
TGTGCCAGCCGGGACTCGGTCGGCTATGGCTACACCTTC
>TRBV4-1|NA|many|TRBJ2-5
CASSQGGEGGETQYF
TGCGCCAGCAGCCAAGGTGGCGAAGGGGGAGAGACCCAGTACTTC
>TRBV6-1|NA|many|TRBJ1-2
CASSEGTRWDGYTF
TGTGCCAGCAGTGAAGGGACGAGGTGGGATGGCTACACCTTC
>TRBV29-1|TRBD1|many|TRBJ1-2
CSVERRDRDDGYTF
TGCAGCGTTGAACGGAGGGACAGGGACGATGGCTACACCTTC
>TRBV5-1|TRBD2|many|TRBJ2-3
CASSLAGLAGGTDTQYF
TGCGCCAGCAGCTTGGCGGGGCTAGCGGGAGGCACAGATACGCAGTATTTT
>TRBV7-6|NA|many|TRBJ2-7
CASSLIAGDGYEQYF
TGTGCCAGCAGCTTAATCGCAGGGGACGGCTACGAGCAGTACTTC
>TRBV27|NA|many|TRBJ1-5
CASSILLPGQPQHF
TGTGCCAGCAGTATACTCCTCCCTGGTCAGCCCCAGCATTTT
>TRBV7-9|NA|many|TRBJ2-7
CASSPPGVALSSYEQYF
TGTGCCAGCAGCCCCCCGGGGGTAGCGCTAAGCTCCTACGAGCAGTACTTC
>TRBV7-3|TRBD1|once|TRBJ2-6
CASSYGTGFLNSGANVLTF
TGTGCCAGCAGCTATGGGACAGGGTTCCTTAACTCTGGGGCCAACGTCCTGACTTTC
>TRBV5-5|NA|many|TRBJ2-7
CASSWGWLASLEQYF
TGTGCCAGCAGCTGGGGGTGGCTAGCGAGCTTGGAGCAGTACTTC
>TRBV4-3|NA|many|TRBJ2-5
CASSQDQTAGETQYF
TGCGCCAGCAGCCAAGATCAGACAGCCGGAGAGACCCAGTACTTC
>TRBV5-4|TRBD2|NA|TRBJ2-1
CASSRPSGRAVWLAYNEQFF
TGTGCCAGCAGCCGGCCCAGCGGGAGGGCCGTATGGTTGGCGTACAATGAGCAGTTCTTC
>TRBV4-1|NA|many|TRBJ1-2
CASSPHGGVYGYTF
TGCGCCAGCAGCCCTCATGGCGGGGTCTATGGCTACACCTTC
>TRBV5-5|TRBD2|NA|TRBJ2-3
CASSLWGAGSGDTQYF
TGTGCCAGCAGCTTGTGGGGAGCGGGATCTGGAGATACGCAGTATTTT
>TRBV7-3|NA|many|TRBJ1-1
CASSPVRGLEAFF
TGTGCCAGCAGCCCGGTCAGGGGACTGGAAGCTTTCTTT
>TRBV29-1|TRBD1|many|TRBJ1-2
CSSYAGTGPNYGYTF
TGCAGTTCCTACGCCGGGACAGGGCCTAACTATGGCTACACCTTC
>TRBV20-1|NA|medium-sized|TRBJ1-3
CSAREGNTIYF
TGCAGTGCTAGAGAAGGAAACACCATATATTTT
>TRBV27|TRBD2|many|TRBJ2-1
CASSSGGGPGSSREGRAYNEQFF
TGTGCCAGCAGTTCGGGGGGGGGCCCGGGGTCCTCGCGGGAGGGTCGTGCTTACAATGAGCAGTTCTTC
>TRBV2|TRBD2|many|TRBJ2-3
CASSELDSREADTQYF
TGTGCCAGCAGTGAGTTGGACTCACGGGAGGCAGATACGCAGTATTTT
>TRBV20-1|TRBD1|many|TRBJ2-7
CSASRRDRDYEQYF
TGCAGTGCTAGCCGCCGGGACAGGGACTACGAGCAGTACTTC
>TRBV5-1|NA|many|TRBJ2-3
CASSISTDTQYF
TGCGCCAGCAGCATTAGCACAGATACGCAGTATTTT
>TRBV9|NA|few|TRBJ2-7
CASSVDSGPPSYEQYF
TGTGCCAGCAGCGTAGACAGCGGGCCGCCCTCCTACGAGCAGTACTTC
>TRBV4-3|NA|NA|TRBJ2-7
CASSQDGQTYEQYF
TGCGCCAGCAGCCAAGATGGGCAGACCTACGAGCAGTACTTC
>TRBV20-1|NA|many|TRBJ2-4
CSARAVGKNIQYF
TGCAGTGCTAGGGCGGTGGGGAAAAACATTCAGTACTTC
>TRBV4-1|NA|many|TRBJ1-4
CASSMNEKLFF
TGCGCCAGCAGCATGAATGAAAAACTGTTTTTT
>TRBV5-1|NA|many|TRBJ2-7
CASSPTSRGSYEQYF
TGCGCCAGCAGCCCAACGTCCAGGGGCTCCTACGAGCAGTACTTC